This T cell receptor (beta chain) emerged from a study of T cell repertoires in cytomegalovirus infection. Turning to the study itself: Through public TCR beta signatures, both CMV infection and matching HLA type were indicated. Overall study results and limits: There were HLA-C-restricted CMV-specific TCR beta clonotypes dominating the ex vivo response. Carriers of CMV plus the relevant HLA were identified by cumulative public TCR beta family frequency.

This CDR3 is 14 amino acids long. J was trimmed by 2 bases and V by 8 bases; bases with no gene match: 8. Germline V lookup: CDR1 MGHDK, CDR2 SYGVNS. TCRdb recomputed calls from the reads with MiXCR, one row per CDR3 protein. The sample records roughly 720,000 distinct CDR3 sequences, 35% being singletons. This clonotype was detected only a few times. Its antigen is undetermined. The sequence came from a human donor in good health (CMV status not recorded). Some clones in this sample may be carry-over from other donors' samples. The specimen was PBMCs. The chain is built from TRBV25-1 and TRBJ2-7, with 8 bases matching TRBD2. This CDR3 reads CASADGGEAYEQYF. The CDR3 nucleotides read TGTGCCAGCGCAGACGGGGGGGAAGCCTACGAGCAGTACTTC.